This record looks at one T cell receptor beta chain sequence and its context. The source of the sample is a study of cytomegalovirus exposure and HLA in healthy donors. Germline V CDR1 and CDR2: GTSNPN, SVGIG (reference sequence). There are 15 residues in the CDR3. J lost 5 bases, V lost 3 bases, and 8 bases had no gene match. PCR primers comprised 60 Vbeta and 13 Jbeta primers. The assay was immunoSEQ multiplex PCR, and TCRdb's table has in-frame clones only and misses some. The data show around 170,000 clones, 65% to 80% seen once. The sample comprised PBMCs. The sequence came from a woman in her forties or fifties in good health and CMV-seropositive. This chain connects TRBV30 to TRBJ2-5; 11 bases are a match to TRBD1. DNA of the CDR3: TGTGCCTGGAGGGCTAGGACAGGGGGCAGGGAGACCCAGTACTTC. This encodes CAWRARTGGRETQYF.